The rows below give T cell receptor beta chains drawn from one sample of a study of blood T cells in healthy people across ages. TCRdb analysed the 5' RACE reads with MiXCR anew, one entry per CDR3 protein. The data hold approximately 770,000 distinct CDR3 sequences, with about 62% observed a single time. The sequencing sample was made of blood. The receptors originated from a man younger than 45 in good health. CDR3s include the opening cysteine and the closing phenylalanine or tryptophan. A D gene is named only where the DNA matches it firmly. Expanded clones get a size class; other rows say once, few or many, or leave the size out.

few,TRBJ2-5,TRBV9,TRBD2,CASSVMAGGPQETQYF,TGTGCCAGCAGCGTAATGGCGGGGGGCCCACAAGAGACCCAGTACTTC
once,TRBJ2-7,TRBV6-6,-,CASKTSSSEQYF,TGTGCCAGCAAAACAAGTAGCTCCGAGCAGTACTTC
-,TRBJ2-1,TRBV12-3/TRBV12-4,-,CASSTFDGAWVDEQFF,TGTGCCAGCAGTACCTTTGACGGAGCCTGGGTCGATGAGCAGTTCTTC
few,TRBJ1-1,TRBV5-8,-,CASSLSKNTEAFF,TGTGCCAGCAGCTTGTCAAAGAACACTGAAGCTTTCTTT
-,TRBJ1-2,TRBV7-9,TRBD1,CASNLDRVGGYTF,TGTGCCAGCAATCTAGACAGGGTCGGTGGCTACACCTTC
once,TRBJ2-5,TRBV28,-,CASHSGASRGEQYF,TGTGCCAGCCACTCCGGCGCTTCAAGGGGGGAGCAGTACTTC
-,TRBJ2-7,TRBV20-1,TRBD2,CSLGTTIYEQYF,TGCAGTCTCGGGACTACGATATACGAGCAGTACTTC
-,TRBJ1-1,TRBV7-2,-,CASSLVAGLDTEAFF,TGTGCCAGCAGCTTAGTAGCGGGGTTGGACACTGAAGCTTTCTTT
-,TRBJ2-7,TRBV4-2,TRBD2,CASSQGDSGSAYEQYF,TGTGCCAGCAGCCAAGGAGATAGCGGGAGTGCCTACGAGCAGTACTTC
-,TRBJ1-6,TRBV4-3,-,CASSLTGGGPPLHF,TGCGCCAGCAGCCTAACGGGAGGGGGACCACCCCTCCACTTT
-,TRBJ2-5,TRBV7-2,-,CASSVQRSQETQYF,TGTGCCAGCAGCGTGCAGCGGTCCCAAGAGACCCAGTACTTC
few,TRBJ2-1,TRBV20-1,TRBD1,CSARSGTVTNEQFF,TGCAGTGCTAGATCCGGGACAGTTACAAATGAGCAGTTCTTC
few,TRBJ2-1,TRBV18,TRBD2,CASSPGTSGRKYRNEQFF,TGTGCCAGCTCACCGGGGACTAGCGGGAGGAAATATCGGAATGAGCAGTTCTTC
-,TRBJ1-1,TRBV7-9,-,CASSPRLRKMNTEAFF,TGTGCCAGCAGCCCCCGTTTGAGAAAGATGAACACTGAAGCTTTCTTT
-,TRBJ2-3,TRBV10-3,TRBD1,CAISESTDRTLTDTQYF,TGTGCCATCAGTGAGTCAACGGACAGGACCCTCACAGATACGCAGTATTTT
-,TRBJ2-5,TRBV7-9,TRBD2,CASSLTSGNSGTQYF,TGTGCCAGCAGCTTAACTAGCGGGAACTCGGGGACCCAGTACTTC
-,TRBJ2-1,TRBV28,-,CASSGLTGWGEFF,TGTGCCAGCAGTGGGCTCACCGGGTGGGGAGAGTTCTTC
-,TRBJ2-3,TRBV20-1,TRBD2,CSASWREIRDTQYF,TGCAGTGCTAGTTGGCGGGAGATCAGAGATACGCAGTATTTT
-,TRBJ2-7,TRBV3-1,-,CASSQDAIASYEQYF,TGTGCCAGCAGCCAAGATGCTATAGCGTCCTACGAGCAGTACTTC
few,TRBJ2-3,TRBV7-2,-,CASSLKAASTDTQYF,TGTGCCAGCAGCTTAAAAGCGGCTAGCACAGATACGCAGTATTTT
-,TRBJ1-4,TRBV12-3/TRBV12-4,-,CASSLRNEKVFF,TGTGCCAGCAGTTTGCGGAATGAAAAAGTGTTTTTT
few,TRBJ1-4,TRBV29-1,-,CSVRRQDSNEKLFF,TGCAGCGTTCGCAGACAGGACTCCAATGAAAAACTGTTTTTT
-,TRBJ1-2,TRBV27,-,CASRDSANYGYTF,TGTGCCAGCAGGGACAGCGCTAACTATGGCTACACCTTC
few,TRBJ2-7,TRBV5-1,TRBD2,CASRVATSGTYEQYF,TGCGCCAGCAGGGTCGCCACTAGCGGCACCTACGAGCAGTACTTC
-,TRBJ2-1,TRBV4-1,TRBD1,CASSATGGNWDNEQFF,TGCGCCAGCAGCGCGACAGGGGGGAATTGGGACAATGAGCAGTTCTTC
once,TRBJ2-3,TRBV6-5,-,CASSNPEGPSTDTQYF,TGTGCCAGCAGTAATCCAGAGGGTCCTAGCACAGATACGCAGTATTTT
many,TRBJ1-5,TRBV5-1,-,CASSLGGMLNQPQHF,TGCGCCAGCAGCTTGGGGGGCATGCTAAATCAGCCCCAGCATTTT
-,TRBJ2-5,TRBV27,-,CASSTATSQGETQYF,TGTGCCAGCAGTACCGCAACCTCACAAGGGGAGACCCAGTACTTC
many,TRBJ1-2,TRBV7-2,-,CASSPIARGYGYTF,TGTGCCAGCAGCCCAATCGCGCGGGGGTATGGCTACACCTTC
few,TRBJ2-7,TRBV4-2,TRBD1,CASSQVTGSDEQYF,TGTGCCAGCAGCCAAGTGACAGGGTCCGACGAGCAGTACTTC
-,TRBJ2-2,TRBV9,-,CASRGMQGNTGELFF,TGTGCCAGCAGGGGTATGCAGGGAAACACCGGGGAGCTGTTTTTT
-,TRBJ2-1,TRBV6-4,TRBD2,CASSDTGGSYNEQFF,TGTGCCAGCAGTGATACCGGGGGGTCCTACAATGAGCAGTTCTTC
-,TRBJ2-3,TRBV9,TRBD2,CASSVLAGETDTQYF,TGTGCCAGCAGCGTCTTAGCGGGGGAGACAGATACGCAGTATTTT
few,TRBJ2-7,TRBV25-1,TRBD1,CASRGQGKDEQYF,TGTGCCAGCAGAGGACAGGGGAAGGACGAGCAGTACTTC
few,TRBJ2-3,TRBV12-3/TRBV12-4,-,CASQGPSTDTQYF,TGTGCCAGCCAGGGCCCTAGCACAGATACGCAGTATTTT
-,TRBJ1-2,TRBV6-5,-,CASSQSGPSGYTF,TGTGCCAGCAGCCAAAGCGGGCCCAGCGGCTACACCTTC
-,TRBJ2-1,TRBV6-5,TRBD2,CASNPGLAGLNEQFF,TGTGCCAGCAACCCGGGACTAGCGGGCCTCAATGAGCAGTTCTTC
few,TRBJ2-3,TRBV9,-,CASSSSVADTQYF,TGTGCCAGCAGCTCATCTGTGGCAGATACGCAGTATTTT
-,TRBJ2-7,TRBV7-4,TRBD2,CASSFQERGYEQYF,TGTGCCAGCAGCTTCCAAGAGCGGGGGTACGAGCAGTACTTC
-,TRBJ2-5,TRBV7-2,-,CASSRQTGAETQYF,TGTGCCAGCAGCCGACAGACAGGTGCAGAGACCCAGTACTTC
-,TRBJ2-3,TRBV6-1,TRBD2,CASSPSWTSASTDTQYF,TGTGCCAGCAGCCCCTCCTGGACTAGCGCGAGCACAGATACGCAGTATTTT
-,TRBJ2-3,TRBV3-1,-,CASSRFSGISTDTQYF,TGTGCCAGCAGCCGGTTTAGCGGTATTAGCACAGATACGCAGTATTTT
-,TRBJ2-3,TRBV7-2,-,CASSLLEGPQYF,TGTGCCAGCAGCTTACTAGAAGGCCCGCAGTATTTT
-,TRBJ2-1,TRBV4-3,-,CASSQAGIPKPAAYNEQFF,TGCGCCAGCAGCCAAGCGGGAATCCCAAAACCCGCCGCCTACAATGAGCAGTTCTTC
-,TRBJ2-1,TRBV5-1,-,CASSLEGPEQFF,TGCGCCAGCAGCTTAGAAGGTCCCGAGCAGTTCTTC
few,TRBJ2-5,TRBV20-1,TRBD1,CSARPTDGQGRAWEQYF,TGCAGTGCTAGACCGACCGATGGACAGGGAAGAGCATGGGAGCAGTACTTC
few,TRBJ1-6,TRBV20-1,-,CSARRGESYNSPLHF,TGCAGTGCTAGACGGGGGGAATCCTATAATTCACCCCTCCACTTT
many,TRBJ2-7,TRBV30,-,CAWSATVRRGSYEQYF,TGTGCCTGGAGTGCGACAGTCAGAAGGGGTAGCTACGAGCAGTACTTC
-,TRBJ2-1,TRBV29-1,TRBD1,CSVERGQGREQFF,TGCAGCGTTGAAAGGGGACAGGGGCGCGAGCAGTTCTTC
-,TRBJ2-1,TRBV20-1,-,CSGSGRVASGEQFF,TGCAGTGGAAGTGGGCGAGTAGCCAGCGGTGAGCAGTTCTTC
-,TRBJ2-7,TRBV7-8,TRBD1,CASSQWGQGYYEQYF,TGTGCCAGCAGCCAGTGGGGACAGGGGTACTACGAGCAGTACTTC
few,TRBJ2-1,TRBV6-2/TRBV6-3,-,CASSYSGQGVSNEQFF,TGTGCCAGCAGTTACTCGGGCCAGGGAGTAAGCAATGAGCAGTTCTTC
-,TRBJ2-1,TRBV7-9,-,CASSLELSHEQFF,TGTGCCAGCAGCTTAGAGCTCTCCCACGAGCAGTTCTTC
few,TRBJ2-5,TRBV3-1,TRBD2,CASSHLLAGQETQYF,TGTGCCAGCAGCCATTTACTAGCGGGTCAAGAGACCCAGTACTTC
-,TRBJ1-4,TRBV16,-,CASSPQDRFKLNRAEKLFF,TGTGCCAGCAGCCCCCAAGACAGGTTCAAGTTAAATCGCGCGGAAAAACTGTTTTTT